This TCR beta chain is from a study of cytomegalovirus exposure and HLA in healthy donors. Whole-study findings and limits: Overall, around 160 TCR beta chains were annotated as cytomegalovirus-associated. In a later analysis, TCR beta V- and J-gene trimming was associated with a missense DCLRE1C variant. Cytomegalovirus status was reportedly diagnosed by the classifier with high sensitivity and specificity. In a later analysis, an Asian-associated ancestry cluster reportedly showed fewer N-insertions than the roughly 700-donor mean.

V lost 2 bases to trimming and J lost 3 bases, with 9 bases between them. CDR1 and CDR2 (germline): SGHDT, YYEEEE. CDR3 size: 13 residues. Comment on this clone: Its antigen is still unknown.

Vbeta (60) and Jbeta (13) primers were used in the PCR. Profiled with immunoSEQ multiplex PCR; TCRdb holds only in-frame clones, not every one. This table has roughly 120,000 clones, more than 80% appearing once. The rearrangement links TRBV5-6 to TRBJ2-7; D possibly corresponds to TRBD1 (5 bases). The TCR was taken from a man aged 25-40 years in good health and CMV-seronegative. Source material: PBMCs. CDR3 amino acids: CASSFETDYEQYF. The DNA for the CDR3 is TGTGCCAGCAGCTTCGAGACAGACTACGAGCAGTACTTC.